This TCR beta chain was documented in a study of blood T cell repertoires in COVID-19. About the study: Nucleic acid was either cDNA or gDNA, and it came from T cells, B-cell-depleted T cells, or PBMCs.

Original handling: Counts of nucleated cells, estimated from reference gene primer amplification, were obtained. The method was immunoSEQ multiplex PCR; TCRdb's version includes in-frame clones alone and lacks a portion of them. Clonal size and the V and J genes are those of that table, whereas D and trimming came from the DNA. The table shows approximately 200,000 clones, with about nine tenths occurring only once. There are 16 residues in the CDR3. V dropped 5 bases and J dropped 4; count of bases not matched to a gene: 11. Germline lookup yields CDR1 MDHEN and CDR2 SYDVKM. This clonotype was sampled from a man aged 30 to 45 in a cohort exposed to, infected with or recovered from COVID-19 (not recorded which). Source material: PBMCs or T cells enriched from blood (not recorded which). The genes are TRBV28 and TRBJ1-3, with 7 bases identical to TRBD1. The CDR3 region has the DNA TGTGCCAGCAGTCCCACCCTAACAGGGGACGGAAACACCATATATTTT. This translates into CASSPTLTGDGNTIYF. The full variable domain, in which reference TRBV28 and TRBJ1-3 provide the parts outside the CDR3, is DVKVTQSSRYLVKRTGEKVFLECVQDMDHENMFWYRQDPGLGLRLIYFSYDVKMKEKGDIPEGYSVSREKKERFSLILESASTNQTSMYLCASSPTLTGDGNTIYFGEGSWLTVV.